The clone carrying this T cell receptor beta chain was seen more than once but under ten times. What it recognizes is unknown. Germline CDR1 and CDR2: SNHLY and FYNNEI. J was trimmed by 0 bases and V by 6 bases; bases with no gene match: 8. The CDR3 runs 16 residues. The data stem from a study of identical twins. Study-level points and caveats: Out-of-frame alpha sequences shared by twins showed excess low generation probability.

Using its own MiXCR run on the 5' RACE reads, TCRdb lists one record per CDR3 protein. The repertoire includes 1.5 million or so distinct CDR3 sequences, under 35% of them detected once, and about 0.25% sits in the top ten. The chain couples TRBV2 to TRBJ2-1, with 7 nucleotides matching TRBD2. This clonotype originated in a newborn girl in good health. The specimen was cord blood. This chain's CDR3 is CASSPDGRISYNEQFF. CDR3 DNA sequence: TGTGCCAGCAGCCCCGACGGGAGGATCTCCTACAATGAGCAGTTCTTC. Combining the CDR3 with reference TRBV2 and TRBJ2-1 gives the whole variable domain EPEVTQTPSHQVTQMGQEVILRCVPISNHLYFYWYRQILGQKVEFLVSFYNNEISEKSEIFDDQFSVERPDGSNFTLKIRSTKLEDSAMYFCASSPDGRISYNEQFFGPGTRLTVL.